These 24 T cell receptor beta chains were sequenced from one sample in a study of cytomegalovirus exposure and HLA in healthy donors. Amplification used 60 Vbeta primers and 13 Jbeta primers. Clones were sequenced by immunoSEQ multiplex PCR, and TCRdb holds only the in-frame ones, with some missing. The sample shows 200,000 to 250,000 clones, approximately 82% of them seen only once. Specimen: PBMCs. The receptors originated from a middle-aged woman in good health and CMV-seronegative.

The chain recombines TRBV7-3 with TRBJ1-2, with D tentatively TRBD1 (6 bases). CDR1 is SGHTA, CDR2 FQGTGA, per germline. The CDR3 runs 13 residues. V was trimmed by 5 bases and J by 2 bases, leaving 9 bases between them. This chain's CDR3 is CASSAGENYGYTF. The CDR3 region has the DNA TGTGCCAGCAGCGCAGGGGAAAACTATGGCTACACCTTC.

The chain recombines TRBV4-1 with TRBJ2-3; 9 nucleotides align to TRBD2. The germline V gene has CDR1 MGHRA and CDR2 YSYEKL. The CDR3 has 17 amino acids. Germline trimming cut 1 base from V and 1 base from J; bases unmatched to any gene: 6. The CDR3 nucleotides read TGCGCCAGCAGCCAAGGGAATAGCGGGGGAGGCACAGATACGCAGTATTTT. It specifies CASSQGNSGGGTDTQYF.

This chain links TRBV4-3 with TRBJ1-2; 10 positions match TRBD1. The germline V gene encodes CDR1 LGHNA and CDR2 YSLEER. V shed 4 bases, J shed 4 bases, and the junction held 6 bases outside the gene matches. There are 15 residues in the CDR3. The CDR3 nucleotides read TGCGCCAGCAGCCCTTCCGGACAGGGGGGCTATGGCTACACCTTC. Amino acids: CASSPSGQGGYGYTF.

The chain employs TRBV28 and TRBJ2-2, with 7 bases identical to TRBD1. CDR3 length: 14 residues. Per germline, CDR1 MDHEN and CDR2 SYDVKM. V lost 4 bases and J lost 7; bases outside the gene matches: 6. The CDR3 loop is CASSSTGFGGELFF. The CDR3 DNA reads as TGTGCCAGCAGTTCGACAGGGTTTGGCGGGGAGCTGTTTTTT.

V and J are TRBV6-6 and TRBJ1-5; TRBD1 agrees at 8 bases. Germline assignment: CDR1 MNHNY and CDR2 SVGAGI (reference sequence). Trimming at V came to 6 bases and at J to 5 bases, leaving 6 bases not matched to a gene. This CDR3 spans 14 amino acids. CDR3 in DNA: TGTGCCAGCAGCCTGGACAGGGACGATCAGCCCCAGCATTTT. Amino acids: CASSLDRDDQPQHF.

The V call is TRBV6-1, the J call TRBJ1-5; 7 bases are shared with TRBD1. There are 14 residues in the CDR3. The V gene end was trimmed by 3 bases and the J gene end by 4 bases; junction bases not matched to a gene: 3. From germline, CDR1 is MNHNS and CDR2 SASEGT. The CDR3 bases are TGTGCCAGCAGTGATGTGACAGGGAATCAGCCCCAGCATTTT. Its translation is CASSDVTGNQPQHF.

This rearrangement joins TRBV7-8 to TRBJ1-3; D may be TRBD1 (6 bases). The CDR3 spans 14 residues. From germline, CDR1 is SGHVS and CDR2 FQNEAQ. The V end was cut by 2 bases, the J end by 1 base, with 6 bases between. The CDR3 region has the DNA TGTGCCAGCAGCTTAACAGGGTCTGGAAACACCATATATTTT. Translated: CASSLTGSGNTIYF. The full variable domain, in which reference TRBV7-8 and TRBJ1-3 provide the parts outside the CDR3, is GAGVSQSPRYKVAKRGQDVALRCDPISGHVSLFWYQQALGQGPEFLTYFQNEAQLDKSGLPSDRFFAERPEGSVSTLKIQRTQQEDSAVYLCASSLTGSGNTIYFGEGSWLTVV.

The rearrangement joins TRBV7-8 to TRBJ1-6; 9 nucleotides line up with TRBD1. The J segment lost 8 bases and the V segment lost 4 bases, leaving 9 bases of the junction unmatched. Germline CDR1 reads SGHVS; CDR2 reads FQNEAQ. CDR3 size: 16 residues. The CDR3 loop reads CASSSHLGTGYSPLHF. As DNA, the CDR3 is TGTGCCAGCAGCTCGCACCTGGGGACAGGGTATTCACCCCTCCACTTT.

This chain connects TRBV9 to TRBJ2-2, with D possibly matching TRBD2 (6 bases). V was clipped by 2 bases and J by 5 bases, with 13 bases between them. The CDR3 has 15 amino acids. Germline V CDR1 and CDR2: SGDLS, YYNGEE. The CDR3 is CASSVGRRGTGELFF. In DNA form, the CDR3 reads TGTGCCAGCAGCGTTGGGCGGCGGGGTACCGGGGAGCTGTTTTTT.

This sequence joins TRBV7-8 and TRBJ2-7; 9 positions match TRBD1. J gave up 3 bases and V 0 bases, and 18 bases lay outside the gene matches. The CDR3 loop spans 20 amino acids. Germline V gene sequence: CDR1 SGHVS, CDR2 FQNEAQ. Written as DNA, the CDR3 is TGTGCCAGCAGCTTAGCGCTGTCGGGACAGGGTCCCCGAGGCCGCTACGAGCAGTACTTC. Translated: CASSLALSGQGPRGRYEQYF.

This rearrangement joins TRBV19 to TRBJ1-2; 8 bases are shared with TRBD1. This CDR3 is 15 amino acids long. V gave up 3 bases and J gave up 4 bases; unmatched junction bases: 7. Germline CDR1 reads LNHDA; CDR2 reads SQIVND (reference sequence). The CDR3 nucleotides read TGTGCCAGTAGTATTTCAGGGGGCAATCTCTATGGCTACACCTTC. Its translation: CASSISGGNLYGYTF. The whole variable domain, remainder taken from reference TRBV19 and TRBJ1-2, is DGGITQSPKYLFRKEGQNVTLSCEQNLNHDAMYWYRQDPGQGLRLIYYSQIVNDFQKGDIAEGYSVSREKKESFPLTVTSAQKNPTAFYLCASSISGGNLYGYTFGSGTRLTVV.

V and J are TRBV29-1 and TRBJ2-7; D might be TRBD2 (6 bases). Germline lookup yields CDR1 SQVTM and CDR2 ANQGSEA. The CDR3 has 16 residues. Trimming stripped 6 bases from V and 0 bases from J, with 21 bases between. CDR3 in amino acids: CSVTHGGAASSYEQYF. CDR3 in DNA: TGCAGCGTAACCCACGGAGGGGCCGCAAGCTCCTACGAGCAGTACTTC.

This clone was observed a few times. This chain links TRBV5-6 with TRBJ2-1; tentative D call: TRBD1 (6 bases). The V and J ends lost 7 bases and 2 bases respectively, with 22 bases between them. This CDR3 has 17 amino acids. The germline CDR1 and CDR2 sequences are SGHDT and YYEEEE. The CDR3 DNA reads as TGTGCCAGCTCCCATAGAGGTAGCACAGGGCCCTACAATGAGCAGTTCTTC. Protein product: CASSHRGSTGPYNEQFF.

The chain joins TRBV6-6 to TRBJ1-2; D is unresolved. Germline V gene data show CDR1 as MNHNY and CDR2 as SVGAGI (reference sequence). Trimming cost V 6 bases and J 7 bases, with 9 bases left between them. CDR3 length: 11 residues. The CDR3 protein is CASSPGSGYTF. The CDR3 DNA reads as TGTGCCAGCAGCCCAGGCAGTGGCTACACCTTC.

The CDR3, as DNA: TGTGCCAGCAGCTTAGCCAGTTATGGCTACACCTTC. Protein sequence: CASSLASYGYTF. V usage is TRBV11-2 and J usage is TRBJ1-2, with no clear D. With 1 base removed from V and 5 bases from J, the gap between germline ends came to 5 bases. This CDR3 has 12 amino acids. Germline CDR1 SGHAT, CDR2 FQNNGV.

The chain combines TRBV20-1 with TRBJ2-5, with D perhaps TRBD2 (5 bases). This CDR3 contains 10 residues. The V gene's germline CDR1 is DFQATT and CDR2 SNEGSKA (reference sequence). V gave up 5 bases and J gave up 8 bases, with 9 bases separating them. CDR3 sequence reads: CSAGSLTQYF. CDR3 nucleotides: TGCAGTGCTGGGAGTCTTACCCAGTACTTC.

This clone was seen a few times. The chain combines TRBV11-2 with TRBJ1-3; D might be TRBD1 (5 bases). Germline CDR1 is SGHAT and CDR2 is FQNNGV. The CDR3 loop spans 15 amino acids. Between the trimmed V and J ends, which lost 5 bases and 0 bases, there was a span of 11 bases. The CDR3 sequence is CASSAGRSSGNTIYF. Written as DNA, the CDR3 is TGTGCCAGCAGCGCGGGACGGAGCTCTGGAAACACCATATATTTT.

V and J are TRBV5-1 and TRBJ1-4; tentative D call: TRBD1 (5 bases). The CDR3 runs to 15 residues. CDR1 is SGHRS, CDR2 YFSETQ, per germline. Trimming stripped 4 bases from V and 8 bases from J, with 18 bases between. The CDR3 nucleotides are TGCGCCAGCAGCGGGGGGACGGCCGGTGAGGAAAAACTGTTTTTT. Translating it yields CASSGGTAGEEKLFF.

The CDR3 reads CASSWISGQGYEQYF. The CDR3 DNA reads TGTGCCAGCAGTTGGATTAGCGGGCAAGGCTACGAGCAGTACTTC. V and J are TRBV28 and TRBJ2-7, with 7 bases aligning to TRBD2. Unmatched junction bases numbered 9, after V lost 4 bases and J lost 3 bases. CDR1 is MDHEN and CDR2 is SYDVKM in the germline V gene. The CDR3 contains 15 residues.

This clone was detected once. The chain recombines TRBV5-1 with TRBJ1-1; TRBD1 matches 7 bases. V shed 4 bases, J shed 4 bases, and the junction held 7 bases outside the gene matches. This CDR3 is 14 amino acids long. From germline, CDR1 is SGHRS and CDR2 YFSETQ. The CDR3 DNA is TGCGCCAGCAGCCCAGGACAGGTTGCCACTGAAGCTTTCTTT. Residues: CASSPGQVATEAFF.

The CDR3: CAYRQGNTEAFF. The CDR3 coding sequence is TGTGCCTATCGACAGGGCAACACTGAAGCTTTCTTT. The chain carries TRBV30 and TRBJ1-1; 7 bases agree with TRBD1. J lost 2 bases, V lost 7 bases, and 4 bases had no gene match. Germline values: CDR1 GTSNPN, CDR2 SVGIG (reference sequence). The CDR3 sequence is 12 residues long.

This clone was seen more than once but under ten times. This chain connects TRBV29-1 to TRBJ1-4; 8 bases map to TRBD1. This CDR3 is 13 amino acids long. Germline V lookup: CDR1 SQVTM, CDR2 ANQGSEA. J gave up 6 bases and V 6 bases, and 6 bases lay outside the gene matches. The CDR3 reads CSVKIQGDEKLFF. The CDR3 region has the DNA TGCAGCGTCAAGATACAGGGGGATGAAAAACTGTTTTTT. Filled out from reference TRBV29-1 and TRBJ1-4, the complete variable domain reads SAVISQKPSRDICQRGTSLTIQCQVDSQVTMMFWYRQQPGQSLTLIATANQGSEATYESGFVIDKFPISRPNLTFSTLTVSNMSPEDSSIYLCSVKIQGDEKLFFGSGTQLSVL.

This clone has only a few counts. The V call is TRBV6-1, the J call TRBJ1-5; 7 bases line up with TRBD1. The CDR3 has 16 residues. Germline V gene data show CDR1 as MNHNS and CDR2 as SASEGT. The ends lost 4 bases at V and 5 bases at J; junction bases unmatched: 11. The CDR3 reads CASSATSRGWDQPQHF. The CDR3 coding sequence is TGTGCCAGCAGTGCGACTTCCAGGGGGTGGGATCAGCCCCAGCATTTT.

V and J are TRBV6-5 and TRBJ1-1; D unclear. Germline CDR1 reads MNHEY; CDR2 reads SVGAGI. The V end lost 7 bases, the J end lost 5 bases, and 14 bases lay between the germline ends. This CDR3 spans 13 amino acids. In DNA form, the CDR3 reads TGTGCCAGCAACTCACACGGGAGGACTGAAGCTTTCTTT. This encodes CASNSHGRTEAFF.